The source of this T cell receptor (beta chain) is a study of T cell responses to AZD1222 COVID-19 vaccine. Study-wide results and limits: Elevations in Spike-specific TCR breadth and depth followed administration of two AZD1222 doses. Regions 160-218 and 743-854 dominated among vaccine-associated CD4 TCRs spanning spike. The donor group comprised mostly white British people and more females; the analysis possibly underestimated clonal diversity.

Germline V CDR1 and CDR2: KGHSH, LQKENI. Trimming took 2 bases from V and 1 from J; bases not matched to a gene: 8. This CDR3 contains 18 residues. In regard to this clone: Its antigen remains unknown.

Only in-frame clones appear in the TCRdb table, and some are missing; sequencing was by immunoSEQ multiplex PCR. The sample has about 140,000 clones; around 91% are singletons. The sequence was collected from an adult in good health. Specimen: peripheral blood, collected on day 0 of AZD1222 vaccination. The chain links TRBV18 to TRBJ2-4; 10 nucleotides match TRBD2. In DNA, the CDR3 is TGTGCCAGCTCACCAGGAAGCGGGAGGGCCTGGGCCAAAAACATTCAGTACTTC. Protein sequence: CASSPGSGRAWAKNIQYF.